The 2 T cell receptor beta chains below all came from one sample that was sequenced in a study of identical twins. MiXCR, run by TCRdb on the 5' RACE reads, gives a single entry per CDR3 protein. The data show under 800,000 distinct CDR3 sequences, with 21% seen just once and 4% to 4.5% held by the top ten. These data are also associated with another study on T cells expressing NK-cell markers.

Sequences were obtained from PBMCs. The receptor set was obtained from a woman aged 18 to 35 in good health.

V usage is TRBV7-9 and J usage is TRBJ2-1; 8 bases line up with TRBD2. The CDR3 is 15 residues long. The V segment lost 3 bases and the J segment 6 bases; nucleotides outside the gene matches: 7. Germline CDR1 is SEHNR and CDR2 is FQNEAQ (reference sequence). In nucleotides, the CDR3 is TGTGCCAGCAGCTTGAGCGGGAGTTCTTTCAATGAGCAGTTCTTC. Protein sequence: CASSLSGSSFNEQFF.

The chain combines TRBV6-5 with TRBJ1-3; D unresolved. The germline V and J ends were trimmed by 2 bases and 3 bases, with 8 bases remaining between them. Germline V CDR1 and CDR2: MNHEY, SVGAGI. This CDR3 is built from 14 residues. CDR3: CASSYRVYGNTIYF. The CDR3 coding sequence is TGTGCCAGCAGTTACAGGGTCTATGGAAACACCATATATTTT.